This TCR beta chain is drawn from a study of T cells in Graves' hyperthyroidism and ophthalmopathy. Germline lookup yields CDR1 DFQATT and CDR2 SNEGSKA (reference sequence). Trimming took off 5 bases at V and 3 bases at J, with 17 bases between the two ends. The CDR3 contains 15 residues. Amplified TCR beta CDR3 regions derived from RNA transcripts. The primer set for the first-round RT-PCR of the TCR CDR3 was HTBI. TCRdb re-analysed the multiplex PCR reads in MiXCR, keeping a single row per CDR3 protein. The sample includes approximately 510,000 distinct CDR3 sequences, around 21% of them seen just once. Uncontrolled infection, other autoimmune disease, pregnancy or lactation led to exclusion.

The sequencing input was blood. The chain employs TRBV20-1 and TRBJ1-5; the D gene is possibly TRBD1 (5 bases). This sequence was found in a man younger than 30 with Graves' hyperthyroidism. The CDR3 is CSASGLGDTNQPQHF. For the CDR3, the DNA is TGCAGTGCTTCAGGCCTAGGGGATACCAATCAGCCCCAGCATTTT.